This paragraph covers one T cell receptor (beta chain) sequence. What it recognizes is unknown. The sample originates from a study of cytomegalovirus exposure and HLA in healthy donors. Study results and caveats: The study put 150 to 200 TCR beta chains on its list as cytomegalovirus-associated. Reported results showed that the classifier diagnosed cytomegalovirus status with high specificity and sensitivity.

This CDR3 is 16 amino acids long. Trimming stripped 1 base from V and 0 bases from J, with 15 bases between. Germline-derived CDR1 and CDR2 are GTSNPN and SVGIG (reference sequence). Method: immunoSEQ multiplex PCR; TCRdb's copy keeps in-frame clones and lacks some. The sample shows 65,000 or so clones, about 91% of them seen only once. The donors were part of the validation cohort, which consisted of roughly 110 subjects and was separate from the first cohort of around 620 subjects. The V call is TRBV30, the J call TRBJ1-1; D is perhaps TRBD1 (6 bases). Specimen: PBMCs. The clonotype originates from a woman between 18 and 30 years old in good health and CMV-seronegative. CDR3 nucleotide sequence: TGTGCCTGGAGTGGGTTGGGGACACCCATGAACACTGAAGCTTTCTTT. As protein: CAWSGLGTPMNTEAFF.